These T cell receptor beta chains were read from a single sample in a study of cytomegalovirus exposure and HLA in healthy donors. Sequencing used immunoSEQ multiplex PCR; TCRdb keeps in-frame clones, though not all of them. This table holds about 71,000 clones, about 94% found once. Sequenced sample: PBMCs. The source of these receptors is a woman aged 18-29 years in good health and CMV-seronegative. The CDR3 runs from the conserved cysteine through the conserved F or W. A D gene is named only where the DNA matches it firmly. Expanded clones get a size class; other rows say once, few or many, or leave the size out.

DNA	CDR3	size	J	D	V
TGTGCCAGTAGTATAGAAGGGACTAGCGGATTCTACGAGCAGTACTTC	CASSIEGTSGFYEQYF	once	TRBJ2-7	TRBD2	TRBV19
TGTGCCAGCAGCTCTAGCGGGGGTAGGAGCACAGATACGCAGTATTTT	CASSSSGGRSTDTQYF	.	TRBJ2-3	TRBD2	TRBV7-3
TGTGCCAGCAGTTTCAGGGGTGATCAGCCCCAGCATTTT	CASSFRGDQPQHF	.	TRBJ1-5	.	TRBV6-1
TGTGCCAGCAGTTTAGGAGGGGGCGAGCAGCCCCAGCATTTT	CASSLGGGEQPQHF	.	TRBJ1-5	TRBD1	TRBV28
TGTGCCACCAGCATAGCGGGGGGCCGAAATGAGCAGTTCTTC	CATSIAGGRNEQFF	once	TRBJ2-1	TRBD2	TRBV15
TGCGCCAGCAGCTTACAGGCGGGGGGTAGGAATGAGCAGTTCTTC	CASSLQAGGRNEQFF	few	TRBJ2-1	TRBD2	TRBV5-1
TGTGCCATCAGCGGAGGGATTGCGTACGAGCAGTACTTC	CAISGGIAYEQYF	.	TRBJ2-7	.	TRBV10-3
TGTGCCAGCAGTTACTCGAGGCATCCTAACGGTGAGCAGTTCTTC	CASSYSRHPNGEQFF	.	TRBJ2-1	.	TRBV6-5
TGTGCCAGCCGGGACAGGAGCTCCTATAATTCACCCCTCCACTTT	CASRDRSSYNSPLHF	.	TRBJ1-6	TRBD1	TRBV2
TGTGCCAGCAGCATCCTCCGGGGGGGCGGAGAGACCCAGTACTTC	CASSILRGGGETQYF	.	TRBJ2-5	TRBD2	TRBV7-2
TGTGCCAGCGGACAGACCTACAATGAGCAGTTCTTC	CASGQTYNEQFF	.	TRBJ2-1	.	TRBV6-6
TGCGCCAGCAGCCGCAGCGGGGAAAAACTGTTTTTT	CASSRSGEKLFF	once	TRBJ1-4	.	TRBV4-1
TGTGCCAGCAGCTTATTGACAGGGACAGACTATGGCTACACCTTC	CASSLLTGTDYGYTF	.	TRBJ1-2	TRBD1	TRBV7-8
TGTGCCAGCGGTGGACAGGCCGCCGGCGAGCAGTACTTC	CASGGQAAGEQYF	.	TRBJ2-7	TRBD1	TRBV9
TGTGCCAGCAGGGGGATAGCGGGAGGCGGATGGCAGTTCTTC	CASRGIAGGGWQFF	.	TRBJ2-1	TRBD2	TRBV27
TGTGCCAGCTCACCTGGGGGAGGGACCTACAATGAGCAGTTCTTC	CASSPGGGTYNEQFF	.	TRBJ2-1	TRBD2	TRBV18
TGTGCCAGCAGTAGCTATTTTCCCGGGACTAGCGCTTACGAGCAGTACTTC	CASSSYFPGTSAYEQYF	.	TRBJ2-7	TRBD2	TRBV6-4
TGTGCCTGGAGTCAGGGGAGGGCCTTCGAGCAGTACTTC	CAWSQGRAFEQYF	.	TRBJ2-7	.	TRBV30
TGTGCCAGCAGCCAAGCAGGGAGGGCCCTGGGGCCCCAGCATTTT	CASSQAGRALGPQHF	few	TRBJ1-5	.	TRBV4-2
TGTGCCACCAGCAGAAAAGGGACTAGTGAGTCCTACAATGAGCAGTTCTTC	CATSRKGTSESYNEQFF	.	TRBJ2-1	TRBD2	TRBV15
TGTGCCAGCAGGCAGGGGAGGGATCAGCCCCAGCATTTT	CASRQGRDQPQHF	.	TRBJ1-5	.	TRBV6-1
TGTGCCAGCAGCTTGGGTGGGACTCCTTATGGCTACACCTTC	CASSLGGTPYGYTF	.	TRBJ1-2	.	TRBV11-2
TGTGCCAGCAGCCAAGTATTGTCCCAGGAGAACACTGAAGCTTTCTTT	CASSQVLSQENTEAFF	.	TRBJ1-1	.	TRBV4-2
TGTGCCAGCAGCTTAGCGGGGGCCACAGATACGCAGTATTTT	CASSLAGATDTQYF	.	TRBJ2-3	.	TRBV7-6
TGTGCCAGCAGCGAAATCCGGGACAGGCAAGAGACCCAGTACTTC	CASSEIRDRQETQYF	once	TRBJ2-5	TRBD1	TRBV5-6
TGTGCCAGCAGCTTAGGAGGGCGAGTCTATAATTCACCCCTCCACTTT	CASSLGGRVYNSPLHF	.	TRBJ1-6	.	TRBV7-2
TGTGCCAGCAGTTACGGGGCAGGGTATGGCTACACCTTC	CASSYGAGYGYTF	once	TRBJ1-2	.	TRBV6-5
TGTGCCAGCAGATCAACCGGGACAGGGCTAGAGTACGAGCAGTACTTC	CASRSTGTGLEYEQYF	.	TRBJ2-7	TRBD1	TRBV6-6
TGTGCCAGCAGTTTAGGGGACAGGGACGCAGATACGCAGTATTTT	CASSLGDRDADTQYF	.	TRBJ2-3	TRBD1	TRBV27
TGTGCCAGCAGTTCGGGACAGGAGGGCTACGAGCAGTACTTC	CASSSGQEGYEQYF	.	TRBJ2-7	TRBD1	TRBV27
TGCGCCAGCAGCTTAACCGGGACTTCGAGTTTGGATTCACCCCTCCACTTT	CASSLTGTSSLDSPLHF	.	TRBJ1-6	.	TRBV5-1
TGTGCCAGCACCAAACGAGCTCCCTACGAGCAGTACTTC	CASTKRAPYEQYF	.	TRBJ2-7	.	TRBV5-6
TGTGCCAGCAGCTTAACACAAGAGACCCAGTACTTC	CASSLTQETQYF	.	TRBJ2-5	.	TRBV11-2
TGTGCCAGCAGCTTATCTAACGAGCAGTACTTC	CASSLSNEQYF	.	TRBJ2-7	.	TRBV11-2
TGCGCCAGCAGCCCCCCTGCACTAGCGGTGGGAGAGACCCAGTACTTC	CASSPPALAVGETQYF	.	TRBJ2-5	TRBD2	TRBV4-1
TGCGCCAGCAGCCAAGACCGGGACAGGGTATTAGAAAAACTGTTTTTT	CASSQDRDRVLEKLFF	.	TRBJ1-4	TRBD1	TRBV4-3
TGTGCTAGTGGTTTGGCTCCAAGCGGGTTCTCCTACAATGAGCAGTTCTTC	CASGLAPSGFSYNEQFF	.	TRBJ2-1	.	TRBV12-5
TGTGCCAGCAGCGTAGGGGTGGGCGACGAGCAGTACTTC	CASSVGVGDEQYF	.	TRBJ2-7	.	TRBV9
TGTGCCAGCAGCCACTGGGGACAGGAAATCAATCAGCCCCAGCATTTT	CASSHWGQEINQPQHF	.	TRBJ1-5	TRBD1	TRBV7-3
TGTGCCAGCAGGCCTACAGGGGGCTTTGGGCAGCCCCAGCATTTT	CASRPTGGFGQPQHF	.	TRBJ1-5	TRBD1	TRBV28
TGCGCCAGCAGCCAAGGGGACAGGGTCTTCGAGACCCAGTACTTC	CASSQGDRVFETQYF	.	TRBJ2-5	TRBD1	TRBV4-3
TGTGCCAGCAGCTTAGGTTACGGGGAGGCCAAAAACATTCAGTACTTC	CASSLGYGEAKNIQYF	.	TRBJ2-4	.	TRBV7-2
TGTGCCAGTAGTATACTGCTTGGCCAGAACACTGAAGCTTTCTTT	CASSILLGQNTEAFF	.	TRBJ1-1	.	TRBV19
TGTGCCAGCAGTTACTTGTGGCCTGATAATTCACCCCTCCACTTT	CASSYLWPDNSPLHF	.	TRBJ1-6	.	TRBV6-6
TGTGCCAGCCTCGGCGCGGGGGCACCCTATGGCTACACCTTC	CASLGAGAPYGYTF	.	TRBJ1-2	.	TRBV5-5
TGCGCCAGCAGCCAAGAGACAGACACTGAAGCTTTCTTT	CASSQETDTEAFF	.	TRBJ1-1	.	TRBV4-1
TGCGCCAGCACCCTACAGGAGGGGGGGTACAATGAGCAGTTCTTC	CASTLQEGGYNEQFF	few	TRBJ2-1	.	TRBV10-2
TGTGCCAGCACCTCGTATACAGGGCCGAACGAGCAGTACTTC	CASTSYTGPNEQYF	.	TRBJ2-7	.	TRBV27
TGTGCCAGCAGCCCGCGGACAGGGTGGGAAAAACTGTTTTTT	CASSPRTGWEKLFF	.	TRBJ1-4	TRBD1	TRBV7-8
TGTGCCAGCACCCCTAGCGGGAGGGCCATTGGGACCGGGGAGCTGTTTTTT	CASTPSGRAIGTGELFF	.	TRBJ2-2	TRBD2	TRBV2
TGTGCCAGCAATCCAAATACTGGACAGGGCTACAATGAGCAGTTCTTC	CASNPNTGQGYNEQFF	.	TRBJ2-1	TRBD1	TRBV2
TGTGCCAGCAGTTCCGCCGGGACAGGGGACTCCCCAGACTATGGCTACACCTTC	CASSSAGTGDSPDYGYTF	.	TRBJ1-2	TRBD1	TRBV28
TGCGCCAGCAGCTTGAATGTAGGGGCGTTTGAAACGCAGTATTTT	CASSLNVGAFETQYF	.	TRBJ2-3	.	TRBV5-1